One and the same sample provided the 10 T cell receptor beta chains below, sequenced in a study of naive and memory T cell subsets. Four PCR rounds used nested alpha and beta constant region primers plus the SP2 primer. From the 5' RACE reads, TCRdb called clonotypes with MiXCR, one entry per CDR3 protein. Of roughly 30,000 distinct CDR3 sequences listed, roughly 17% were seen once; the top ten hold roughly 2.5%. TCR cDNA received a 3' ligated oligonucleotide that carried a UMI. Receptor source: a female donor in good health.

Turning to this clonotype: Just one base apart from a much larger clone, this may be a read error. The chain uses TRBV20-1 and TRBJ1-1; TRBD1 matches 7 bases. Germline CDR1 is DFQATT and CDR2 is SNEGSKA (reference sequence). The CDR3 has 15 residues. CDR3 sequence: CGARAARGRNTEAFF. DNA for the CDR3: TGCGGTGCTAGAGCGGCCAGGGGGAGAAACACTGAAGCTTTCTTT.

This clonotype was seen repeatedly, ten times or more. V gene TRBV20-1 combines with J gene TRBJ2-7; possibly TRBD1 for D (6 bases). Trimming took 0 bases from V and 3 from J, leaving 12 bases between them. The CDR3 runs to 14 residues. The germline gives CDR1 DFQATT, CDR2 SNEGSKA (reference sequence). The CDR3 nucleotides are TGCAGTGCTAGAGATCTTGGACAGTACTACGAGCAGTACTTC. Protein: CSARDLGQYYEQYF.

This clonotype was counted ten times or more. The chain has TRBV29-1 and TRBJ1-2; D not resolved. V was clipped by 1 base and J by 4 bases, with 16 bases between them. Germline CDR1 is SQVTM and CDR2 is ANQGSEA. The CDR3 sequence is 15 residues long. CDR3 residues: CSVEGSVGCGYGYTF. Here the CDR3 DNA reads TGCAGCGTTGAAGGATCGGTGGGGTGCGGCTATGGCTACACCTTC. Filled out from reference TRBV29-1 and TRBJ1-2, the complete variable domain reads SAVISQKPSRDICQRGTSLTIQCQVDSQVTMMFWYRQQPGQSLTLIATANQGSEATYESGFVIDKFPISRPNLTFSTLTVSNMSPEDSSIYLCSVEGSVGCGYGYTFGSGTRLTVV.

The chain links TRBV24-1 to TRBJ2-1, with no clear D. The CDR3 length is 14 residues. V gave up 5 bases and J gave up 8 bases, with 15 bases separating them. Germline assignment: CDR1 KGHDR and CDR2 SFDVKD. In DNA form, the CDR3 reads TGTGCCACCAGTGCCGCGGACCCCTCGGATGAGCAGTTCTTC. Translated, it gives CATSAADPSDEQFF.

This clonotype came up many times. V is TRBV29-1 and J is TRBJ2-5; D remains ambiguous. The length of the CDR3 is 13 residues. Germline lookup yields CDR1 SQVTM and CDR2 ANQGSEA. With 3 bases removed from V and 7 bases from J, the gap between germline ends came to 15 bases. CDR3 bases: TGCAGCGTTGATTGGTCAGTTTGGGGGACCCAGTACTTC. It codes for CSVDWSVWGTQYF.

The rearrangement links TRBV10-3 to TRBJ2-2; 8 bases match TRBD1. Trimming removed 4 bases from V and 7 bases from J; junction bases left unmatched: 11. Germline loops: CDR1 ENHRY, CDR2 SYGVKD. The CDR3 is 16 amino acids. CDR3 residues: CAISGKGTGGYGELFF. DNA for the CDR3: TGTGCCATCAGTGGGAAAGGGACAGGAGGCTACGGGGAGCTGTTTTTT.

This clonotype was seen ten or more times. The chain has TRBV20-1 and TRBJ1-5, with 8 bases matching TRBD1. Unmatched junction bases numbered 10, after V lost 3 bases and J lost 0 bases. Germline V lookup: CDR1 DFQATT, CDR2 SNEGSKA (reference sequence). This CDR3 has 17 residues. CDR3 nucleotides: TGCAGTGCTAGCTCACGGAACAGGGGGTATAGCAATCAGCCCCAGCATTTT. Translating it yields CSASSRNRGYSNQPQHF.

The table lists this clonotype with many counts. The V gene is TRBV10-3, the J gene TRBJ1-1; 7 nucleotides agree with TRBD1. Germline values: CDR1 ENHRY, CDR2 SYGVKD. The CDR3 contains 15 residues. V dropped 6 bases and J dropped 5; count of bases not matched to a gene: 12. DNA for the CDR3: TGTGCCATCAGAGACAGGGCTTGGATCGGTACTGAAGCTTTCTTT. Its translation is CAIRDRAWIGTEAFF.

The sample holds many counts of this clonotype. The rearrangement links TRBV29-1 to TRBJ2-7; D may match TRBD1 or TRBD2 (5 bases each). The germline V gene encodes CDR1 SQVTM and CDR2 ANQGSEA. The CDR3 sequence is 15 residues long. Trimming took 2 bases from V and 1 from J, leaving 15 bases between them. This chain's CDR3 is CSVEHGGQDSYEQYF. The CDR3 DNA sequence: TGCAGCGTTGAACATGGAGGACAAGATTCCTACGAGCAGTACTTC.

This clonotype was counted a few times. The chain carries TRBV5-1 and TRBJ1-1, with 7 positions matching TRBD1. The junction had 7 bases not matched to a gene; V was cut back by 1 base and J by 1 base. The CDR3 contains 16 residues. Germline CDR1 reads SGHRS; CDR2 reads YFSETQ. The CDR3 loop reads CASSLIGGAGNTEAFF. Written as DNA, the CDR3 is TGCGCCAGCAGCTTGATAGGGGGCGCAGGGAACACTGAAGCTTTCTTT.